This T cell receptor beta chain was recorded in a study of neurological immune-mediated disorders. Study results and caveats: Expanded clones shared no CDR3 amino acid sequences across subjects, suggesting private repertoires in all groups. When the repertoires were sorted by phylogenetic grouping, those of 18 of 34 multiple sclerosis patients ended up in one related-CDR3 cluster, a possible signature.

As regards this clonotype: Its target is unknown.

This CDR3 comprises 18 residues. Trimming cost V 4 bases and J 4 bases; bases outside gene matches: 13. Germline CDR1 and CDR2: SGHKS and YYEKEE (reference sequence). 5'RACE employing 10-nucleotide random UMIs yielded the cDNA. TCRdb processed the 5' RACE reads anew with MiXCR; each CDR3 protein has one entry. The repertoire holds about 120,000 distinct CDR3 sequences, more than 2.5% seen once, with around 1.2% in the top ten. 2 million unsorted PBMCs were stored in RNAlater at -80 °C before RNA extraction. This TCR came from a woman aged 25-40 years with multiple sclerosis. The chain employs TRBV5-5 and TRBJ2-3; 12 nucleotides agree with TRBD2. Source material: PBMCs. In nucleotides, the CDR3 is TGTGCCAGCAGCCCCGAGCCGCCGACTAGCGGGAGAGCAGATACGCAGTATTTT. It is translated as CASSPEPPTSGRADTQYF.